Included here is one T cell receptor (beta chain) sequence, with context. Its antigen has not been determined. One base away there is no much larger clone; base qualities are not given. Clipping removes 4 bases from V and 8 bases from J, with 5 as the unmatched junction base count. The CDR3 runs 14 amino acids, cysteine and phenylalanine included. Only the CDR3 region is kept as DNA, spanning 42 bases read in frame from base 1. CDR1 and CDR2, per the germline V gene (reference sequence), are LNHDA and SQIVND. Using the deep immunoSEQ assay, multiplex PCR amplified TCR CDR3 regions from genomic DNA. Genomic DNA extracted from each cell subset was distributed evenly over all wells of several immunoSEQ 96-well plates, and each plate served as one replicate. Each replicate PCR for sorted subsets received roughly 0.2 ug genomic DNA, equal to about 29,000 T cell genomes. Purified libraries were quantified with a Qubit 3.0 fluorometer, sized on a Bioanalyzer 2100, and re-quantified with the KAPA Library Quantification kit. Every immunoSEQ 96-well plate was sequenced on a dedicated single-read 150-cycle Illumina NextSeq 550 flow cell. In the source study's methods: Because the immunoSEQ output included only junctional sequences and no quality scores, the filtering could not be the same as the filtering used for full-length reads. Sequences were annotated with PyIR, a Python wrapper for IgBLAST v1.9, using IMGT germline references to assign V/J genes and CDR3. Reads with weak V/J assignments (E-value above 1e-6), missing CDR3, stop codons, out-of-frame junctions, or ambiguous translated residues were removed. A V3J clonotype was defined by an identical inferred V gene, J gene, and CDR3 amino acid sequence. To compute the percentage overlap between repertoires, the number of shared unique clonotypes was divided by the size of the smaller repertoire. RTK rarefaction, the Chao1 estimator, and Recon v2.1 estimates of unobserved clonotypes were used to assess repertoire richness. Generation probabilities for all TCRbeta clonotypes obtained by the gDNA method from a handful of donors were computed using OLGA. Here the immuneACCESS table is served through TCRdb, limited to in-frame sequences with V and J called. Missing clones are a known gap in these copies; in checked studies unresolved V genes cover under half, and the rest lacks a known reason. V, J and clone size are taken as reported in that table, and D and trimming were inferred from the DNA itself. This sample comprises some 680,000 clones, less than 80% of them detected only once. The ten largest make up 1.5% to 2% of the sample.

The source of the sample is a study of shared clonotypes between healthy human individuals (dated by TCRdb to about 2020). About the full investigation: A couple of women and three men aged 18 to 49 years were included in the cohort. Between about 0.8 and 9 billion PBMCs per donor were obtained by leukapheresis. For each donor, CD4 naive and CD4 memory were each given three plates, CD8 naive was given two plates, and CD8 memory was given one plate. Libraries were prepared and TCR repertoires were sequenced by different laboratories using diverse techniques, in order to increase sequencing depth and limit assay-specific biases. To estimate repertoire size and how much clonotypes are shared between individuals, the study performed deep sequencing of blood TCR repertoires from roughly five healthy adults. Overall results and qualifications from the work: Clonotypes shared by all four sorted-subset donors showed higher generation probabilities than non-shared clonotypes. Sampling was restricted to blood, and TCR repertoires in tissues likely differ from the TCR repertoires found in blood. When a handful of donors were compared, the shared fraction of clonotypes was around 4.6% for naive CD4, around 3.6% for naive CD8, 2% to 2.5% for memory CD4, and around 0.37% for memory CD8. Even with the large sequencing depth, rarefaction of the sorted-subset datasets indicated that sequencing was incomplete. The genetic and exposure-history diversity represented was limited by the small number of donors. Naive subsets generally had larger estimated clonotype richness than memory subsets did. Pairwise subsampling indicated that sequencing depth was expected to affect the degree of clonotype sharing among donors.

The donors were healthy, HIV-negative adults who had no recently reported acute infections or vaccinations. All donors were Caucasian adults living in Nashville, Tennessee, USA. CD4+ T cells were enriched by magnetic negative selection; naive cells were then positively selected on CD45RA, and the negative fraction formed the memory subset. After blood collection by leukapheresis, PBMCs were isolated using Ficoll-Histopaque density gradient centrifugation and then cryopreserved in the vapor phase of liquid nitrogen. Analytical flow cytometry was used to check the purity and quantity of every magnetically sorted T cell population. From each sorted fraction, genomic DNA was isolated and quantified by UV absorbance on a Nanodrop 2000c.

This chain joins TRBV19 to TRBJ2-1, with 10 junctional bases fitting TRBD2. Specimen: memory CD4+ T cells sorted from blood. The cell subset or site label, as the study defines it: CD45RA-negative fraction. The source is a woman in her 30s in good health. The CDR3 here reads CASSSLAGEHEQFF. DNA sequence: TGTGCCAGTAGTAGCCTAGCGGGAGAGCATGAGCAGTTCTTC.